The rows below give T cell receptor beta chains drawn from one sample of a study of radiotherapy plus CTLA-4 blockade in lung cancer. Libraries were prepared by immunoSEQ multiplex PCR; TCRdb keeps only in-frame clonotypes and omits some of them. There are about 25,000 clones in the sample; 65% to 85% occur only once, and approximately 3.5% lies in the top ten. Sequencing was performed on peripheral blood, taken from a patient treated with radiotherapy plus ipilimumab. These receptors were taken from a human donor with non-small cell lung cancer who had stable disease on radiotherapy plus ipilimumab. CDR3s include the opening cysteine and the closing phenylalanine or tryptophan.

TRBJ1-5 TRBV5-8 CASSDVRIAGGNGNQPQHF
TRBJ1-1 TRBV6-1 CASSQWTVNTEAFF
TRBJ1-1 TRBV10-3 CAISEGDLNTEAFF
TRBJ2-2 TRBV7-6 CASSLVSGHTGELFF
TRBJ2-7 TRBV28 CASCTLNAGTGYREQYF
TRBJ2-7 TRBV6-5 CASSYTGSYYEQYF
TRBJ2-6 TRBV18 CASSPGTSRDTNVLTF
TRBJ2-1 TRBV7-9 CASSLEGGRLFF
TRBJ2-7 TRBV19 CASSIGDNSYEQYF
TRBJ2-1 TRBV10-3 CAISEPTVAYNEQFF
TRBJ2-7 TRBV19 CASSTPGDQTYEQYF
TRBJ1-5 TRBV6-1 CASWGRAGPQHF
TRBJ2-7 TRBV6-5 CASTLGQGREQYF
TRBJ2-5 TRBV11-2 CASSPGTGVLKTQYF
TRBJ2-3 TRBV25-1 CASSDPGLAGDTQYF
TRBJ1-1 TRBV19 CASSIFGTTEAFF
TRBJ2-1 TRBV11-2 CASSLGTSGRRSSYNEQFF
TRBJ1-3 TRBV6-1 CASRGLGGNTIYF
TRBJ2-2 TRBV7-2 CASSTSTGRTGELFF
TRBJ1-6 TRBV14 CASSRTTGVSSPLHF
TRBJ2-5 TRBV6-5 CASSYSERETQYF
TRBJ1-3 TRBV29-1 CSAVTGRGSLPSGNTIYF
TRBJ2-1 TRBV18 CASSPNSGRVNEQFF
TRBJ1-1 TRBV6-6 CASSYQPGQNTEAFF
TRBJ1-1 TRBV28 CASSLLGTEAFF
TRBJ2-7 TRBV28 CASSRFPDYEQYF
TRBJ2-3 TRBV7-7 CASSQRTGHTQYF
TRBJ2-1 TRBV27 CASSLRDRNYNEQFF
TRBJ2-1 TRBV19 CASRTRGSYNEQFF
TRBJ2-5 TRBV10-3 CAISDTAGRGEETQYF
TRBJ2-7 TRBV6-1 CASSERRQGAGEQYF
TRBJ1-3 TRBV30 CAWGFGQGRGGNTIYF
TRBJ1-4 TRBV2 CASSDPSGGVSEKLFF
TRBJ1-4 TRBV4-3 CASSHSGLGEKLFF
TRBJ2-1 TRBV7-8 CASSLDHAAYNEQFF
TRBJ2-3 TRBV5-1 CASSLAVAGGHADTQYF
TRBJ2-5 TRBV5-1 CASSFKGLQETQYF
TRBJ1-3 TRBV29-1 CSVDGQITGNTIYF
TRBJ2-7 TRBV4-3 CASSPRADNSYEQYF
TRBJ2-1 TRBV4-3 CASSQGSGVLYNEQFF
TRBJ1-2 TRBV7-9 CASSPGGTNYGYTF
TRBJ1-1 TRBV25-1 CASSDNRGANTEAFF
TRBJ2-3 TRBV10-3 CAISEPAGKGLTTDTQYF
TRBJ2-2 TRBV13 CASSFRLAGVGELFF
TRBJ2-4 TRBV4-1 CASGAEEGKNIQYF
TRBJ1-5 TRBV6-5 CASSPRQGSSQPQHF
TRBJ1-4 TRBV15 CATSRATNEKLFF
TRBJ1-4 TRBV5-5 CASSFGGEKLFF
TRBJ1-1 TRBV7-3 CASSSGQTSTEAFF
TRBJ1-2 TRBV11-2 CASSLSGGSSGYTF
TRBJ2-7 TRBV2 CASSEVRGTSTPPF
TRBJ2-1 TRBV5-1 CASSTLKMESHNEQFF
NA TRBV28 CASSLEREQYF